This T cell receptor beta chain appears in the sequencing data of a study of beta chain features in type 1 diabetes. As for the study in general: Across all samples, about 100,000,000 sorted cells were examined.

Of the isolated RNA, all was reverse transcribed, and so the sequenced material was expressed TCRB transcripts. Here immunoSEQ multiplex PCR was the method, and the copy in TCRdb shows in-frame clones only, minus some. The data show 640,000 or so clones, over 13% seen once. This CDR3 has 15 amino acids. V gave up 4 bases and J gave up 2 bases; unmatched junction bases: 5. CDR1 and CDR2 from the germline V gene are MDHEN and SYDVKM. Blood was drawn once from each donor into heparinised tubes. The draws averaged about 0.12 L. To note about this clone: Its antigen is not known.

General observations from the study: More deletions and fewer insertions at VDJ junctions were seen in type 1 diabetes patients. Moderate yet significant TCRB CDR3 shortening was seen in Type 1 diabetes patients in all four CD4+ subsets.

Sequenced material: naive CD4+ T cells from blood. The chain employs TRBV28 and TRBJ1-2; 9 positions agree with TRBD1. This clonotype was obtained from a man aged 18 to 29 with type 1 diabetes. CDR3 coding DNA: TGTGCCAGCAGTTCGGGACAGGGTAGGAACTATGGCTACACCTTC. This translates into CASSSGQGRNYGYTF.